One T cell receptor (beta chain) is described in this entry. Its target antigen remains unknown. Qualities for individual bases were not recorded, and no much larger clone is one base off. These data belong to a study of breast tumors, draining lymph nodes, adjacent tissues (dated by TCRdb to 2015 to 2016). Broadly, across the study: The study compared TCR beta repertoires across tumor, adjacent nontumor tissue and axillary lymph nodes from breast cancer patients. In human breast cancer, the study set out to assess how tumor, surrounding tissue and draining lymph node repertoires relate to one another and whether T cells might be exchanged between them.

Instrument on record: Illumina HiSeq 2000. Multiplex PCR amplification was used to build the TCR beta chain libraries. The amplified TCR beta chain products were analyzed by high-throughput sequencing. The raw public data were reprocessed by TCRdb itself: fastp quality trimming at Q25, MiXCR clonotype calling, in-frame beta chains only. Rows with a matching CDR3 protein are joined into one entry that keeps the most common DNA and genes. The sample table shows over 150,000 distinct CDR3 sequences, and approximately 30% are seen once. The ten largest clones add up to approximately 4.3% of the sample. The CDR3 spans 14 residues, from the cysteine through the phenylalanine. Kept here is only the CDR3 DNA, which spans 42 bases and is read in frame from base 1. CDR1 and CDR2 are drawn from the germline V gene: SGHRS, YFSETQ. V lost 5 bases and J lost 0 bases; the stretch between them is 10 bases long. Overall study outcomes, separate from this receptor: Tumor and nontumor tissue repertoires were found to be significantly more similar in luminal-like than in basal-like breast cancer. The data were judged consistent with most tumor T cells deriving from the lymph node and then expanding within tumor tissue. Rather than being directly demonstrated, the conclusion that tumor T cells originate in lymph nodes was presented as consistent with a hypothesis. Tumors showed preferential V and J gene usage, and their T-cell repertoire diversity fell below that of lymph nodes yet above that of nontumor tissue.

Lymph node samples came from the axillary draining lymph nodes of breast cancer patients. Input material: axillary lymph node tissue. The TCR comes from a female donor with breast cancer. Some clones in this sample may be carry-over from other donors' samples. The V and J genes are TRBV5-1 and TRBJ2-3; TRBD1 is a weak D gene call, 6 bases matching. The base sequence is TGCGCCAGCAGGAAGACAGGTAGCACAGATACGCAGTATTTT. It is translated as CASRKTGSTDTQYF.